This TCR beta chain originates from a study of PD-L1 blockade in urothelial cancer. Study-wide context: Patients initiated atezolizumab at some point between 2014 and 2015 at 1,200 mg intravenously every 3 weeks. Samples came from 3 weeks, at the second dose, and 6 weeks into treatment.

As to time point: pretreatment peripheral blood. Enrolled patients showed locally advanced or metastatic urothelial carcinoma. Assay: immunoSEQ multiplex PCR; the TCRdb copy retains only in-frame clones and omits some. The repertoire holds 130,000 or so clones, with approximately 84% as singletons. The sequence came from a middle-aged man with urothelial cancer. The sample consisted of PBMCs, taken around atezolizumab (anti-PD-L1) treatment.

CDR3 nucleotide sequence: TGTGCCAGCAGGACTAGTTACGAGCAGTACTTC. This sequence encodes CASRTSYEQYF. The chain joins TRBV28 to TRBJ2-7; D perhaps matches TRBD2 (6 bases). This CDR3 has 11 amino acids. The V end was cut by 6 bases, the J end by 4 bases, with 7 bases between. Germline V CDR1 and CDR2: MDHEN, SYDVKM.